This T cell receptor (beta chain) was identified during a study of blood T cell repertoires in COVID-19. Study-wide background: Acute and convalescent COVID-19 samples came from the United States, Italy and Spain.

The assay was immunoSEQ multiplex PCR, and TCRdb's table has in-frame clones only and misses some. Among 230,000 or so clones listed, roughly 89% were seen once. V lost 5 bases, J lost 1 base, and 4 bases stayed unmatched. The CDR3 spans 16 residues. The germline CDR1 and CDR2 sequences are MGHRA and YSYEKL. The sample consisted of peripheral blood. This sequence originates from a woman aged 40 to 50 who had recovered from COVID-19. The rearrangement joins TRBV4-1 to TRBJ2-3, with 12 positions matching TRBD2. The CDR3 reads CASSTRTSGGTDTQYF. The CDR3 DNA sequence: TGCGCCAGCAGCACCCGGACTAGCGGGGGCACAGATACGCAGTATTTT.